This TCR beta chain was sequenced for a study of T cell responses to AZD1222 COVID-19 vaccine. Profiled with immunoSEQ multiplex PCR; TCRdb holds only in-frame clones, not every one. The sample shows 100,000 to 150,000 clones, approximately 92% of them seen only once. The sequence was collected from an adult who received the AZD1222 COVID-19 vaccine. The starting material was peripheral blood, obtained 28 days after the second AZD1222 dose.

CDR3 bases: TGCAGTGCTAGTAAGGCCGGAGGTGGGAACACTGAAGCTTTCTTT. This sequence encodes CSASKAGGGNTEAFF. The chain carries TRBV20-1 and TRBJ1-1; D unresolved. Germline values: CDR1 DFQATT, CDR2 SNEGSKA (reference sequence). The CDR3 has 15 residues. The germline V and J ends were trimmed by 3 bases and 1 base, with 15 bases remaining between them.